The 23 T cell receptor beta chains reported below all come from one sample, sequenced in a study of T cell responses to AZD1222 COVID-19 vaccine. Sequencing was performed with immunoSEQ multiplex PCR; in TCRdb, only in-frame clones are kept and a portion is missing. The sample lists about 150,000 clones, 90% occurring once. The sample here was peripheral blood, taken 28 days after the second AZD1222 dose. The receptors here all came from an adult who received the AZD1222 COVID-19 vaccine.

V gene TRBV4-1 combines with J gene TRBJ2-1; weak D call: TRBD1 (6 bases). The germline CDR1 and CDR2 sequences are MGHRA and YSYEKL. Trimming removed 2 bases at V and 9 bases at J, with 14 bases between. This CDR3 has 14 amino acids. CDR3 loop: CASSQTRGEGEQFF. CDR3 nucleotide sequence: TGCGCCAGCAGCCAAACCAGGGGTGAAGGTGAGCAGTTCTTC.

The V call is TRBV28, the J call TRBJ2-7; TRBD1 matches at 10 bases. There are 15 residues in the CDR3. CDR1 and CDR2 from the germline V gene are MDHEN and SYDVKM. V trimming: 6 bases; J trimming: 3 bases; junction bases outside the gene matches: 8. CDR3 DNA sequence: TGTGCCAGCAGACAAGGGACAGGGGTTAACTACGAGCAGTACTTC. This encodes CASRQGTGVNYEQYF. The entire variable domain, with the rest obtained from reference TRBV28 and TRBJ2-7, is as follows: DVKVTQSSRYLVKRTGEKVFLECVQDMDHENMFWYRQDPGLGLRLIYFSYDVKMKEKGDIPEGYSVSREKKERFSLILESASTNQTSMYLCASRQGTGVNYEQYFGPGTRLTVT.

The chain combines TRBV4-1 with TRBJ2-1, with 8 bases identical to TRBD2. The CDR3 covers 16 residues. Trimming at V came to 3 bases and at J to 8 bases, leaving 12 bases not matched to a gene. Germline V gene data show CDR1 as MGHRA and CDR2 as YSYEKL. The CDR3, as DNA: TGCGCCAGCAGCCACGCTACGGGACTAGAGGTTGATGAGCAGTTCTTC. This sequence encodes CASSHATGLEVDEQFF.

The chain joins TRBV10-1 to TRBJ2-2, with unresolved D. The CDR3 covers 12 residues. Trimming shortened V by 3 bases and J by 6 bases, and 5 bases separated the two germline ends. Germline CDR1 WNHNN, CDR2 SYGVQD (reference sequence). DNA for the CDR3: TGCGCCAGCAGTGACAGTTCCGGGGAGCTGTTTTTT. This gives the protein CASSDSSGELFF.

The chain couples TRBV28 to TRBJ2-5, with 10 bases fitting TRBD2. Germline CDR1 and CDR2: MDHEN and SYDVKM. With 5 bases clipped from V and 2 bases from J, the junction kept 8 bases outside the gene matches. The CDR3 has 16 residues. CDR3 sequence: CASSIRGLARQETQYF. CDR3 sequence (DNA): TGTGCCAGCAGTATACGGGGACTAGCGAGACAAGAGACCCAGTACTTC.

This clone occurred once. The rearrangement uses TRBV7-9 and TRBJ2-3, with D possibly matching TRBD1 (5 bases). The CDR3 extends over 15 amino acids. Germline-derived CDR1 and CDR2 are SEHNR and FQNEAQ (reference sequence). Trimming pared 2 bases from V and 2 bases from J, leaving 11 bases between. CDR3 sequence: CASSLLQGPTDTQYF. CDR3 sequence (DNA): TGTGCCAGCAGCTTACTCCAGGGCCCCACAGATACGCAGTATTTT.

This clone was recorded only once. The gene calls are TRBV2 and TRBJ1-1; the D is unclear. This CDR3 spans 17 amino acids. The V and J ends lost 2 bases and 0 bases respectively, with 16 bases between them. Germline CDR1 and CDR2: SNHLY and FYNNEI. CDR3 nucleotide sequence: TGTGCCAGCAGTGAATTAAGGACGGACTTCATGAACACTGAAGCTTTCTTT. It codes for CASSELRTDFMNTEAFF.

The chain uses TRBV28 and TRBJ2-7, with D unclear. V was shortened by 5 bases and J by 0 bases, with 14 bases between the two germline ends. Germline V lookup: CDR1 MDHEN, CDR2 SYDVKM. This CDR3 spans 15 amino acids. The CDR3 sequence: CASSASGSSSYEQYF. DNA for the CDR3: TGTGCCAGCAGTGCCTCCGGTTCCTCCTCCTACGAGCAGTACTTC.

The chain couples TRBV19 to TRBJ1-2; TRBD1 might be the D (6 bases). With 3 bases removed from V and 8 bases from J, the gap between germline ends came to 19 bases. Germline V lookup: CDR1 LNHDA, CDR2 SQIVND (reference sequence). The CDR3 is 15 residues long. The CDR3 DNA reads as TGTGCCAGTAGTATCCACGGGGGGCGCATTGGAGGCTACACCTTC. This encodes CASSIHGGRIGGYTF.

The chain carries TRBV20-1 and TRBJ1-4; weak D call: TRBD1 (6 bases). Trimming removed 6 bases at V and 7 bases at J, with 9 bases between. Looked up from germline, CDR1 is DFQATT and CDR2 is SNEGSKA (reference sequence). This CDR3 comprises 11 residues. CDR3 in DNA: TGCAGTGCAGAGGACAGTGAAAAACTGTTTTTT. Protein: CSAEDSEKLFF.

CDR3 amino acids: CASSPRLAGHNEQFF. CDR3 DNA sequence: TGTGCCAGCAGCCCCCGACTAGCGGGCCACAATGAGCAGTTCTTC. This chain uses TRBV4-2 with TRBJ2-1; 10 bases are a match to TRBD2. This CDR3 spans 15 amino acids. Germline trimming cut 4 bases from V and 5 bases from J; bases unmatched to any gene: 5. Germline V gene sequence: CDR1 LGHNA, CDR2 YNFKEQ.

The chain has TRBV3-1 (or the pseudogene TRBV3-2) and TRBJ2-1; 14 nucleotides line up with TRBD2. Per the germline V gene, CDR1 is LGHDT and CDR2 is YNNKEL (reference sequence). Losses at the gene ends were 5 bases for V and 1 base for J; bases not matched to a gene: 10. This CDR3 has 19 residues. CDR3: CASSEPSTSGGVSYNEQFF. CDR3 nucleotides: TGTGCCAGCAGCGAACCCTCGACTAGCGGGGGGGTGTCCTACAATGAGCAGTTCTTC.

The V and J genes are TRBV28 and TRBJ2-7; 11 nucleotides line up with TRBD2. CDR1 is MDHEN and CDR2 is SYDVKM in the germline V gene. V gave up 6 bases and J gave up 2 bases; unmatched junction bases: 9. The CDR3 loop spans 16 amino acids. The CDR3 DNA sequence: TGTGCCAGCAGCCCGACTAGCGGGACCCAGACCTACGAGCAGTACTTC. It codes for CASSPTSGTQTYEQYF.

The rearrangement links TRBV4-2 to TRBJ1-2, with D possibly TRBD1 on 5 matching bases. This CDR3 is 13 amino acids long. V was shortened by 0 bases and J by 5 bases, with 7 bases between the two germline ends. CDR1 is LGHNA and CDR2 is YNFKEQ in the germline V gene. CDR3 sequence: CASSQDQGYGYTF. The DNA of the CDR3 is TGTGCCAGCAGCCAAGATCAGGGATATGGCTACACCTTC.

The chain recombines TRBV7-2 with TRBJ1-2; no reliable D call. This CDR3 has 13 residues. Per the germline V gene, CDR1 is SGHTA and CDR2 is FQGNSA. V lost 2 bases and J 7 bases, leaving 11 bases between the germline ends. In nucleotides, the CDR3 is TGTGCCAGCAGCTTACCCGGGCAGGCTGGCTACACCTTC. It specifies CASSLPGQAGYTF.

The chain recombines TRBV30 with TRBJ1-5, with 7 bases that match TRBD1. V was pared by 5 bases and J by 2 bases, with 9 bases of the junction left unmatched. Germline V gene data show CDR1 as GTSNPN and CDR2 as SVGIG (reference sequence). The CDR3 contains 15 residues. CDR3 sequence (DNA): TGTGCCTGGGACCCAGGCAGGGGGGGCAATCAGCCCCAGCATTTT. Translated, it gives CAWDPGRGGNQPQHF.

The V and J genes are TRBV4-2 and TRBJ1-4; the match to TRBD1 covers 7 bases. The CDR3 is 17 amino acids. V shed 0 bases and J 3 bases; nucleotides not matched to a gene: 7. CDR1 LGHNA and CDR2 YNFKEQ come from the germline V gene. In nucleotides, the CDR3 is TGTGCCAGCAGCCAAGAGCAGGGGGAAGGGGCTAATGAAAAACTGTTTTTT. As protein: CASSQEQGEGANEKLFF.

Here the CDR3 DNA reads TGTGCCAGCAGTACGGACAGGGCAATGAGGACTGAAGCTTTCTTT. This encodes CASSTDRAMRTEAFF. This chain uses TRBV6-5 with TRBJ1-1; 8 nucleotides agree with TRBD1. Germline CDR1 MNHEY, CDR2 SVGAGI. CDR3 size: 15 residues. After removal of 5 bases from V and 5 bases from J, the junction contained 10 bases not matched to a gene.

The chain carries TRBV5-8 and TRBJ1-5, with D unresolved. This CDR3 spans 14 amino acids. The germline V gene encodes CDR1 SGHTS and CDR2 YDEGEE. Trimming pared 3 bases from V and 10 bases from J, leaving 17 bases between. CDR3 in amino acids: CASSSRTVVIPQHF. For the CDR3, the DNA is TGTGCCAGCAGCTCTAGGACTGTCGTGATCCCCCAGCATTTT.

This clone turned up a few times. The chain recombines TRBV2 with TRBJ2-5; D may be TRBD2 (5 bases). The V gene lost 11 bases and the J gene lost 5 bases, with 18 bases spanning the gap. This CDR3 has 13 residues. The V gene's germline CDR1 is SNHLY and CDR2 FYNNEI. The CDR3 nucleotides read TGTGCCTGCACCTCGCTAGCCGGGGAGACCCAGTACTTC. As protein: CACTSLAGETQYF. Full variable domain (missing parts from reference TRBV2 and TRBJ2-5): EPEVTQTPSHQVTQMGQEVILRCVPISNHLYFYWYRQILGQKVEFLVSFYNNEISEKSEIFDDQFSVERPDGSNFTLKIRSTKLEDSAMYFCACTSLAGETQYFGPGTRLLVL.

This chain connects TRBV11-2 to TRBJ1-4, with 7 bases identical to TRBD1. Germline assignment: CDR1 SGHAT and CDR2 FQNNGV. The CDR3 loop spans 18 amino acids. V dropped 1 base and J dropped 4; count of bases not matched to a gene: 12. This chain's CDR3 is CASSLGGGRGAVNEKLFF. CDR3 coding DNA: TGTGCCAGCAGCTTAGGAGGGGGCAGGGGCGCTGTTAATGAAAAACTGTTTTTT.

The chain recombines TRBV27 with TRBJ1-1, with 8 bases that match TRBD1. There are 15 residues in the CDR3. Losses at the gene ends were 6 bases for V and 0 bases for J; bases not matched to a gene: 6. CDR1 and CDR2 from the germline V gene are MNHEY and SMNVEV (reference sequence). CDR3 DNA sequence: TGTGCCAGCAGACTCCGACAGGGGATGAACACTGAAGCTTTCTTT. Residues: CASRLRQGMNTEAFF.

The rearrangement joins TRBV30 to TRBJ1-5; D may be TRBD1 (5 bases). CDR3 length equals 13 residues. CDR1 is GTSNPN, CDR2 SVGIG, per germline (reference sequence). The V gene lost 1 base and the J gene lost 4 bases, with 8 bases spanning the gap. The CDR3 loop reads CAWSAQGNQPQHF. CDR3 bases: TGTGCCTGGAGTGCCCAGGGAAATCAGCCCCAGCATTTT.